The next 18 T cell receptor beta chains were all read from a single sample in a study of T cells in localized non-small cell lung cancer (dated by TCRdb to 2018 to 2020). Library prep was done by the immunoSEQ multiplex PCR assay. TCRdb re-hosts the immuneACCESS table, in-frame sequences only. Its copies lack some clones; in the studies checked, an unresolved V gene accounts for under half of them, and the cause for the rest is not known. Here the sample has fewer than 75,000 clones; approximately 88% occur a single time. The top ten clones comprise approximately 1.3% of the sample. The sequencing here drew on peripheral blood, taken before any cancer treatment. These receptors came from a female donor over 55 with stage I lung adenocarcinoma.

The V call is TRBV13, the J call TRBJ2-3; 15 nucleotides line up with TRBD2. Germline values: CDR1 PRHDT, CDR2 FYEKMQ (reference sequence). The CDR3 is made up of 15 amino acids. The V gene end was trimmed by 4 bases and the J gene end by 7 bases; junction bases not matched to a gene: 3. The CDR3 bases are TGTGCCAGCAGCTCGGGGACTAGCGGGAGGTATACGCAGTATTTT. It translates to CASSSGTSGRYTQYF.

V usage is TRBV27 and J usage is TRBJ1-3; a possible D gene is TRBD1 (6 bases). The CDR3 is 14 amino acids. V was shortened by 2 bases and J by 1 base, with 6 bases between the two germline ends. Germline V lookup: CDR1 MNHEY, CDR2 SMNVEV (reference sequence). The DNA of the CDR3 is TGTGCCAGCAGTTTAAGGGGGTCTGGAAACACCATATATTTT. Its translation is CASSLRGSGNTIYF.

The chain recombines TRBV6-5 with TRBJ2-7, with 10 bases aligning to TRBD1. CDR3 size: 13 residues. CDR1 and CDR2 (germline): MNHEY, SVGAGI. Trimming took 6 bases from V and 12 from J; bases not matched to a gene: 11. The CDR3: CASSRDRGRNRYF. DNA of the CDR3: TGTGCCAGCAGCCGGGACAGGGGCCGAAATCGGTACTTC.

V usage is TRBV21-1 and J usage is TRBJ1-3; the table's D call, TRBD1, was not checked against the DNA. TRBV21-1 is an annotated pseudogene. This CDR3 spans 16 amino acids. The CDR3 coding sequence is TGTGCCAGCAGCAACCGACAGGGGGAGATGGAAAACACCATATATTTT. Its translation: CASSNRQGEMENTIYF.

This clone was picked up a small number of times. The J gene is TRBJ2-3, the V gene TRBV7-2, with TRBD1 identical over 7 bases. Germline assignment: CDR1 SGHTA and CDR2 FQGNSA. The CDR3 totals 16 residues. The V segment lost 4 bases and the J segment 5 bases; nucleotides outside the gene matches: 12. CDR3 nucleotide sequence: TGTGCCAGCAGCTCATCCGATCTAACAGGGGAAGATACGCAGTATTTT. Its protein is CASSSSDLTGEDTQYF.

The chain has TRBV5-1 and TRBJ2-3; 8 bases match TRBD2. The CDR3 is 15 amino acids. CDR1 is SGHRS and CDR2 is YFSETQ in the germline V gene. V gave up 2 bases and J gave up 2 bases; unmatched junction bases: 4. The chain's CDR3 is CASSLLAEDTDTQYF. DNA of the CDR3: TGCGCCAGCAGCTTACTAGCGGAGGACACAGATACGCAGTATTTT.

The chain is built from TRBV7-3 and TRBJ1-5; the D is unclear. The CDR3 spans 13 residues. With 0 bases removed from V and 5 bases from J, the gap between germline ends came to 5 bases. Germline CDR1 reads SGHTA; CDR2 reads FQGTGA. CDR3 DNA sequence: TGTGCCAGCAGCTTAACTTTAGATCAGCCCCAGCATTTT. Encoded protein: CASSLTLDQPQHF. The full variable domain, completed using reference TRBV7-3 and TRBJ1-5, is GAGVSQTPSNKVTEKGKYVELRCDPISGHTALYWYRQSLGQGPEFLIYFQGTGAADDSGLPNDRFFAVRPEGSVSTLKIQRTERGDSAVYLCASSLTLDQPQHFGDGTRLSIL.

This clone was counted a few times. The CDR3: CASSQGGTGNTEAFF. The CDR3 DNA reads as TGCGCCAGCAGCCAAGGTGGGACGGGGAACACTGAAGCTTTCTTT. The gene calls are TRBV4-3 and TRBJ1-1, with D possibly being TRBD1 (5 bases). The germline V gene has CDR1 LGHNA and CDR2 YSLEER. The V and J ends lost 1 base and 1 base respectively, with 10 bases between them. This CDR3 has 15 amino acids.

This chain joins TRBV10-3 and TRBJ2-3; tentatively, D is TRBD1 (7 bases). The V end was cut by 4 bases, the J end by 5 bases, with 13 bases between. This CDR3 is built from 14 residues. Germline V gives CDR1 ENHRY, CDR2 SYGVKD. CDR3: CAISGGTDGDTQYF. The CDR3 bases are TGTGCCATCAGTGGCGGGACAGATGGAGATACGCAGTATTTT.

This clone has a handful of counts. The genes are TRBV18 and TRBJ2-3; TRBD2 agrees at 9 bases. With 2 bases clipped from V and 0 bases from J, the junction kept 3 bases outside the gene matches. Germline values: CDR1 KGHSH, CDR2 LQKENI. This CDR3 has 16 residues. CDR3 bases: TGTGCCAGCTCACCAGCGGGGGGGGATAGCACAGATACGCAGTATTTT. Translation gives CASSPAGGDSTDTQYF.

CDR3 protein: CASSGRGDTGELFF. DNA of the CDR3: TGTGCCAGTAGTGGCAGGGGTGACACCGGGGAGCTGTTTTTT. The rearrangement joins TRBV19 to TRBJ2-2; D is possibly TRBD1 (6 bases). V lost 5 bases and J lost 3, with 10 bases in between. Germline-derived CDR1 and CDR2 are LNHDA and SQIVND (reference sequence). The CDR3 extends over 14 amino acids.

CDR3 nucleotides: TGTGCCAGCAGCCGCACGGAGGACAGGGTTTCACCCCTCCACTTT. Translation gives CASSRTEDRVSPLHF. The chain recombines TRBV6-1 with TRBJ1-6; TRBD1 agrees at 8 bases. Unmatched junction bases numbered 10, after V lost 6 bases and J lost 9 bases. The CDR3 sequence is 15 residues long. Germline loops: CDR1 MNHNS, CDR2 SASEGT.

The J gene is TRBJ2-4, the V gene TRBV11-3; TRBD2 matches at 10 bases. V gave up 3 bases and J gave up 5 bases; unmatched junction bases: 4. Germline V gives CDR1 SGHNT, CDR2 YENEEA. This CDR3 comprises 15 residues. CDR3 sequence (DNA): TGTGCCAGCAGCTTGACAGCGGGAGGGGAAAACATTCAGTACTTC. As protein: CASSLTAGGENIQYF.

The V and J genes are TRBV6-1 and TRBJ1-5; D is uncertain. In germline, CDR1 is MNHNS, CDR2 SASEGT. V shed 2 bases and J shed 6 bases, with 11 bases lying between them. The CDR3 contains 14 residues. The DNA for the CDR3 is TGTGCCAGCAGTGAATCAGGTGGCGGTCAGCCCCAGCATTTT. Translating it yields CASSESGGGQPQHF.

This chain links TRBV7-2 with TRBJ1-5; D perhaps matches TRBD1 (5 bases). Trimming stripped 5 bases from V and 4 bases from J, with 12 bases between. The CDR3 is 14 amino acids. Germline V gene sequence: CDR1 SGHTA, CDR2 FQGNSA. The DNA for the CDR3 is TGTGCCAGCAGCCCGAGTGGGGCGAATCAGCCCCAGCATTTT. This codes for CASSPSGANQPQHF.

The chain employs TRBV2 and TRBJ2-2; TRBD1 agrees at 10 bases. The germline V gene has CDR1 SNHLY and CDR2 FYNNEI. Germline trimming cut 7 bases from V and 6 bases from J; bases unmatched to any gene: 11. The CDR3 consists of 16 residues. The CDR3, as DNA: TGTGCCAGCATTGTCCTCGGGACAGGGGCCGCCGGGGAGCTGTTTTTT. As protein: CASIVLGTGAAGELFF. The full variable domain, in which reference TRBV2 and TRBJ2-2 provide the parts outside the CDR3, is EPEVTQTPSHQVTQMGQEVILRCVPISNHLYFYWYRQILGQKVEFLVSFYNNEISEKSEIFDDQFSVERPDGSNFTLKIRSTKLEDSAMYFCASIVLGTGAAGELFFGEGSRLTVL.

This chain connects TRBV4-1 to TRBJ1-5, with D perhaps matching TRBD1 (5 bases). V lost 0 bases and J lost 7, with 16 bases in between. CDR1 MGHRA and CDR2 YSYEKL come from the germline V gene. This CDR3 is built from 16 residues. This CDR3 is CASSQDYRQGGQPQHF. CDR3 nucleotide sequence: TGCGCCAGCAGCCAAGATTATCGGCAGGGAGGCCAGCCCCAGCATTTT.

The chain has TRBV29-1 and TRBJ2-3; 9 bases fit TRBD2. V dropped 4 bases and J dropped 4; count of bases not matched to a gene: 6. The CDR3 sequence is 14 residues long. Germline CDR1 SQVTM, CDR2 ANQGSEA. The CDR3 bases are TGCAGCGTTGCTCTAGCGGGGTGGGCAGATACGCAGTATTTT. Amino acid sequence: CSVALAGWADTQYF.